The rows below give T cell receptor beta chains drawn from one sample of a study of blood T cell repertoires in COVID-19. The protocol was immunoSEQ multiplex PCR, while the TCRdb copy is restricted to in-frame clones and leaves out a portion. The sample shows under 250,000 clones, approximately 83% of them seen only once. The sample consisted of peripheral blood. Receptors originate from a woman between 35 and 50 years old with active or convalescent COVID-19. The CDR3 runs from the conserved cysteine through the conserved F or W. Fields, in order: clone size, D gene, J gene, V gene, CDR3 length, CDR3 protein, CDR3 DNA. D genes are given only for firm matches. For some rows the clone size is stated as once, few or many, or as a class when expanded; others skip it.

abundance: .; d_gene: .; j_gene: TRBJ1-2; v_gene: TRBV30; len: 12; CDR3aa: CAWSGVNYGYTF; CDR3nt: TGTGCCTGGAGCGGGGTTAACTATGGCTACACCTTC
abundance: .; d_gene: .; j_gene: TRBJ1-2; v_gene: TRBV24-1; len: 14; CDR3aa: CATSEPGTNYGYTF; CDR3nt: TGTGCCACCAGTGAACCAGGTACTAACTATGGCTACACCTTC
abundance: .; d_gene: TRBD2; j_gene: TRBJ2-1; v_gene: TRBV11-3; len: 15; CDR3aa: CASSFFPSGDNEQFF; CDR3nt: TGTGCCAGCAGCTTTTTTCCTAGCGGGGACAATGAGCAGTTCTTC
abundance: .; d_gene: TRBD1; j_gene: TRBJ2-5; v_gene: TRBV3-1/TRBV3-2; len: 15; CDR3aa: CASSQLDRDVETQYF; CDR3nt: TGTGCCAGCAGCCAACTGGACAGGGATGTGGAGACCCAGTACTTC
abundance: .; d_gene: .; j_gene: TRBJ2-3; v_gene: TRBV2; len: 15; CDR3aa: CASSEATYGESAQYF; CDR3nt: TGTGCCAGCAGTGAAGCGACATACGGGGAAAGCGCGCAGTATTTT
abundance: once; d_gene: TRBD1; j_gene: TRBJ1-2; v_gene: TRBV11-2; len: 16; CDR3aa: CASSLITGGSNYGYTF; CDR3nt: TGTGCCAGCAGCTTAATAACAGGGGGCTCTAACTATGGCTACACCTTC
abundance: .; d_gene: TRBD2; j_gene: TRBJ2-7; v_gene: TRBV2; len: 14; CDR3aa: CASRPRAGGKEQYF; CDR3nt: TGTGCCAGCAGACCGCGAGCGGGAGGGAAAGAGCAGTACTTC
abundance: .; d_gene: .; j_gene: TRBJ1-1; v_gene: TRBV6-5; len: 11; CDR3aa: CASRLSREAFF; CDR3nt: TGTGCCAGCAGACTTAGCCGTGAAGCTTTCTTT
abundance: few; d_gene: .; j_gene: TRBJ2-7; v_gene: TRBV2; len: 15; CDR3aa: CASHGPQGRSYEQYF; CDR3nt: TGTGCCAGCCACGGACCACAGGGCCGATCGTACGAGCAGTACTTC
abundance: .; d_gene: TRBD1; j_gene: TRBJ2-5; v_gene: TRBV6-4; len: 15; CDR3aa: CASSPQDRILETQYF; CDR3nt: TGTGCCAGCAGTCCACAGGACAGGATCCTGGAGACCCAGTACTTC
abundance: once; d_gene: TRBD1; j_gene: TRBJ1-2; v_gene: TRBV18; len: 17; CDR3aa: CASSPLPGDRSFYGYTF; CDR3nt: TGTGCCAGCTCACCACTCCCCGGGGACAGATCCTTCTATGGCTACACCTTC
abundance: .; d_gene: .; j_gene: TRBJ2-3; v_gene: TRBV24-1; len: 17; CDR3aa: CATSDLPGRGGTDTQYF; CDR3nt: TGTGCCACCAGTGATTTGCCAGGCAGGGGTGGCACAGATACGCAGTATTTT
abundance: .; d_gene: TRBD2; j_gene: TRBJ2-2; v_gene: TRBV29-1; len: 15; CDR3aa: CSVRAGGTNTGELFF; CDR3nt: TGCAGCGTGAGAGCGGGAGGGACTAACACCGGGGAGCTGTTTTTT
abundance: once; d_gene: .; j_gene: TRBJ2-5; v_gene: TRBV11-2; len: 14; CDR3aa: CASSLVQGWETQYF; CDR3nt: TGTGCCAGCAGCTTAGTACAGGGTTGGGAGACCCAGTACTTC
abundance: .; d_gene: TRBD2; j_gene: TRBJ2-1; v_gene: TRBV12-3/TRBV12-4; len: 13; CDR3aa: CASSSGTSDEQFF; CDR3nt: TGTGCCAGCAGTTCCGGGACTAGCGATGAGCAGTTCTTC
abundance: once; d_gene: TRBD2; j_gene: TRBJ2-3; v_gene: TRBV10-3; len: 16; CDR3aa: CAISAGLAGYTDTQYF; CDR3nt: TGTGCCATCAGTGCCGGACTAGCGGGCTACACAGATACGCAGTATTTT
abundance: .; d_gene: .; j_gene: TRBJ1-1; v_gene: TRBV6-2/TRBV6-3; len: 13; CDR3aa: CASSPTVNTEAFF; CDR3nt: TGTGCCAGCAGTCCGACAGTGAACACTGAAGCTTTCTTT
abundance: .; d_gene: TRBD1; j_gene: TRBJ1-2; v_gene: TRBV3-1/TRBV3-2; len: 16; CDR3aa: CASSQDWGQGASGYTF; CDR3nt: TGTGCCAGCAGCCAAGATTGGGGACAGGGGGCGAGCGGCTACACCTTC
abundance: .; d_gene: .; j_gene: TRBJ1-1; v_gene: TRBV12-3/TRBV12-4; len: 13; CDR3aa: CASSLVSGTEAFF; CDR3nt: TGTGCCAGCAGTTTAGTATCCGGGACTGAAGCTTTCTTT
abundance: .; d_gene: TRBD1; j_gene: TRBJ1-1; v_gene: TRBV6-5; len: 13; CDR3aa: CASTTGTNTEAFF; CDR3nt: TGTGCCAGCACGACAGGGACGAACACTGAAGCTTTCTTT
abundance: once; d_gene: .; j_gene: TRBJ2-1; v_gene: TRBV7-2; len: 15; CDR3aa: CASSLLADSYNEQFF; CDR3nt: TGTGCCAGCAGCTTACTGGCGGACTCCTACAATGAGCAGTTCTTC
abundance: .; d_gene: TRBD2; j_gene: TRBJ2-1; v_gene: TRBV19; len: 15; CDR3aa: CASSPTSGRAIEQFF; CDR3nt: TGTGCCAGTAGCCCCACTAGCGGGAGGGCCATTGAGCAGTTCTTC
abundance: .; d_gene: TRBD2; j_gene: TRBJ2-1; v_gene: TRBV24-1; len: 16; CDR3aa: CATSDPGLAGGNEQFF; CDR3nt: TGTGCCACCAGTGATCCGGGGTTAGCGGGAGGCAATGAGCAGTTCTTC
abundance: .; d_gene: .; j_gene: TRBJ2-5; v_gene: TRBV6-6; len: 13; CDR3aa: CASSSRAEETQYF; CDR3nt: TGTGCCAGCAGTTCCAGGGCAGAAGAGACCCAGTACTTC
abundance: .; d_gene: .; j_gene: TRBJ1-3; v_gene: TRBV21-1; len: 13; CDR3aa: CASSTGGGNTIYF; CDR3nt: TGTGCCAGCAGCACGGGGGGAGGAAACACCATATATTTT
abundance: .; d_gene: TRBD2; j_gene: TRBJ2-5; v_gene: TRBV7-8; len: 17; CDR3aa: CASSLAYASGGLETQYF; CDR3nt: TGTGCCAGCAGCTTAGCGTATGCTAGCGGGGGACTAGAGACCCAGTACTTC
abundance: once; d_gene: .; j_gene: TRBJ2-7; v_gene: TRBV7-2; len: 13; CDR3aa: CASSSLFRGEQYF; CDR3nt: TGTGCCAGCAGCTCGCTATTCAGGGGAGAGCAGTACTTC
abundance: few; d_gene: TRBD2; j_gene: TRBJ2-1; v_gene: TRBV4-1; len: 15; CDR3aa: CASSQGLAGVGEQFF; CDR3nt: TGCGCCAGCAGCCAGGGACTAGCGGGGGTTGGGGAGCAGTTCTTC
abundance: .; d_gene: TRBD2; j_gene: TRBJ2-2; v_gene: TRBV3-1/TRBV3-2; len: 12; CDR3aa: CASSPGLARLFF; CDR3nt: TGTGCCAGCAGCCCCGGACTAGCGCGGCTGTTTTTT
abundance: .; d_gene: .; j_gene: TRBJ2-7; v_gene: TRBV10-3; len: 13; CDR3aa: CAISPGLSYEQYF; CDR3nt: TGTGCCATCAGCCCGGGTCTGTCCTACGAGCAGTACTTC
abundance: .; d_gene: .; j_gene: TRBJ1-4; v_gene: TRBV3-1/TRBV3-2; len: 13; CDR3aa: CASGGSTNEKLFF; CDR3nt: TGTGCCAGCGGCGGGTCAACTAATGAAAAACTGTTTTTT
abundance: few; d_gene: TRBD2; j_gene: TRBJ2-3; v_gene: TRBV5-5; len: 17; CDR3aa: CASSVRTSGVGTDTQYF; CDR3nt: TGTGCCAGCAGCGTACGGACTAGCGGAGTGGGCACAGATACGCAGTATTTT
abundance: .; d_gene: TRBD1; j_gene: TRBJ2-6; v_gene: TRBV18; len: 20; CDR3aa: CASSDRGRERTLSGANVLTF; CDR3nt: TGTGCCAGCAGCGACAGGGGAAGGGAAAGAACCCTCTCTGGGGCCAACGTCCTGACTTTC
abundance: .; d_gene: .; j_gene: TRBJ1-1; v_gene: TRBV12-3/TRBV12-4; len: 12; CDR3aa: CASGERKAEAFF; CDR3nt: TGTGCCAGCGGGGAGCGTAAGGCTGAAGCTTTCTTT
abundance: .; d_gene: .; j_gene: TRBJ1-1; v_gene: TRBV11-3; len: 20; CDR3aa: CASSLDFSMPGDARDTEAFF; CDR3nt: TGTGCCAGCAGCTTAGATTTTAGTATGCCAGGCGATGCGCGGGACACTGAAGCTTTCTTT
abundance: .; d_gene: .; j_gene: TRBJ1-4; v_gene: TRBV3-1/TRBV3-2; len: 17; CDR3aa: CASSRSETGSLNEKLFF; CDR3nt: TGTGCCAGCAGCCGATCTGAAACAGGGTCGCTTAATGAAAAACTGTTTTTT
abundance: .; d_gene: .; j_gene: TRBJ2-1; v_gene: TRBV28; len: 16; CDR3aa: CASSHLAPLSYNEQFF; CDR3nt: TGTGCCAGCAGTCATCTAGCGCCCCTCTCCTACAATGAGCAGTTCTTC
abundance: once; d_gene: .; j_gene: TRBJ2-5; v_gene: TRBV2; len: 14; CDR3aa: CASNDMGSDETQYF; CDR3nt: TGTGCCAGCAATGACATGGGGAGCGATGAGACCCAGTACTTC
abundance: .; d_gene: .; j_gene: TRBJ1-2; v_gene: TRBV7-9; len: 17; CDR3aa: CASSPPLVRVDRDGYTF; CDR3nt: TGTGCCAGCAGCCCCCCCTTGGTCAGGGTCGACCGGGATGGCTACACCTTC
abundance: .; d_gene: TRBD2; j_gene: TRBJ2-3; v_gene: TRBV6-2/TRBV6-3; len: 15; CDR3aa: CASSYSGLDRDTQYF; CDR3nt: TGTGCCAGCAGTTACTCGGGACTAGACAGAGATACGCAGTATTTT
abundance: once; d_gene: .; j_gene: TRBJ1-1; v_gene: TRBV11-1; len: 13; CDR3aa: CASSLDRNTEAFF; CDR3nt: TGTGCCAGCAGCTTAGATAGGAACACTGAAGCTTTCTTT
abundance: .; d_gene: TRBD2; j_gene: TRBJ2-7; v_gene: TRBV15; len: 16; CDR3aa: CATSSVERETSYEQYF; CDR3nt: TGTGCCACCAGCAGTGTGGAGCGGGAGACCTCCTACGAGCAGTACTTC
abundance: few; d_gene: .; j_gene: TRBJ2-7; v_gene: TRBV10-1; len: 15; CDR3aa: CASSESEEVSYEQYF; CDR3nt: TGCGCCAGCAGTGAATCGGAAGAGGTATCCTACGAGCAGTACTTC
abundance: few; d_gene: .; j_gene: TRBJ2-3; v_gene: TRBV6-4; len: 16; CDR3aa: CASRADDREGTDTQYF; CDR3nt: TGTGCCAGCAGAGCCGACGACAGGGAGGGCACAGATACGCAGTATTTT
abundance: .; d_gene: .; j_gene: TRBJ2-2; v_gene: TRBV5-4; len: 15; CDR3aa: CASTLTRANTGELFF; CDR3nt: TGTGCCAGCACCCTGACTCGCGCGAACACCGGGGAGCTGTTTTTT
abundance: .; d_gene: .; j_gene: TRBJ2-2; v_gene: TRBV11-2; len: 12; CDR3aa: CASSSYTGELFF; CDR3nt: TGTGCCAGCAGCTCATACACCGGGGAGCTGTTTTTT
abundance: .; d_gene: .; j_gene: TRBJ1-1; v_gene: TRBV5-4; len: 14; CDR3aa: CASSEQHTNTEAFF; CDR3nt: TGTGCCAGCAGCGAACAACACACGAACACTGAAGCTTTCTTT
abundance: .; d_gene: .; j_gene: TRBJ1-5; v_gene: TRBV14; len: 13; CDR3aa: CASSQGGDQPQHF; CDR3nt: TGTGCCAGCAGCCAAGGGGGAGATCAGCCCCAGCATTTT
abundance: .; d_gene: .; j_gene: TRBJ1-1; v_gene: TRBV2; len: 12; CDR3aa: CASTGENTEAFF; CDR3nt: TGTGCCAGCACAGGGGAGAACACTGAAGCTTTCTTT
abundance: .; d_gene: .; j_gene: TRBJ2-7; v_gene: TRBV11-2; len: 13; CDR3aa: CASSSLAPYEQYF; CDR3nt: TGTGCCAGCAGCTCGCTAGCCCCCTACGAGCAGTACTTC
abundance: .; d_gene: .; j_gene: TRBJ2-5; v_gene: TRBV9; len: 16; CDR3aa: CASSVRAGLYQETQYF; CDR3nt: TGTGCCAGCAGCGTACGTGCGGGATTGTACCAAGAGACCCAGTACTTC
abundance: .; d_gene: .; j_gene: TRBJ2-1; v_gene: TRBV6-6; len: 13; CDR3aa: CASKGGSYNEQFF; CDR3nt: TGTGCCAGCAAGGGAGGATCCTACAATGAGCAGTTCTTC
abundance: few; d_gene: .; j_gene: TRBJ1-1; v_gene: TRBV5-1; len: 15; CDR3aa: CASSPLPGTNTEAFF; CDR3nt: TGCGCCAGCAGCCCACTACCGGGAACGAACACTGAAGCTTTCTTT
abundance: .; d_gene: TRBD1; j_gene: TRBJ1-1; v_gene: TRBV29-1; len: 13; CDR3aa: CSAEGDRGTEAFF; CDR3nt: TGCAGCGCCGAGGGGGACAGGGGCACTGAAGCTTTCTTT
abundance: .; d_gene: TRBD1; j_gene: TRBJ1-5; v_gene: TRBV7-2; len: 15; CDR3aa: CASSFSGTENQPQHF; CDR3nt: TGTGCCAGCAGCTTTTCCGGGACAGAGAATCAGCCCCAGCATTTT
abundance: once; d_gene: .; j_gene: TRBJ2-5; v_gene: TRBV2; len: 15; CDR3aa: CASSRTRGRGETQYF; CDR3nt: TGTGCCAGCAGTCGAACTAGGGGGCGGGGAGAGACCCAGTACTTC
abundance: .; d_gene: .; j_gene: TRBJ2-5; v_gene: TRBV28; len: 15; CDR3aa: CASSTLASAQETQYF; CDR3nt: TGTGCCAGCAGTACCCTAGCTAGCGCACAAGAGACCCAGTACTTC
abundance: .; d_gene: .; j_gene: TRBJ1-2; v_gene: TRBV6-5; len: 13; CDR3aa: CASSYDRRYGYTF; CDR3nt: TGTGCCAGCAGTTACGACAGGCGGTATGGCTACACCTTC
abundance: .; d_gene: .; j_gene: TRBJ1-2; v_gene: TRBV19; len: 13; CDR3aa: CASGPSPLYGYTF; CDR3nt: TGTGCCAGTGGTCCTAGCCCACTCTATGGCTACACCTTC